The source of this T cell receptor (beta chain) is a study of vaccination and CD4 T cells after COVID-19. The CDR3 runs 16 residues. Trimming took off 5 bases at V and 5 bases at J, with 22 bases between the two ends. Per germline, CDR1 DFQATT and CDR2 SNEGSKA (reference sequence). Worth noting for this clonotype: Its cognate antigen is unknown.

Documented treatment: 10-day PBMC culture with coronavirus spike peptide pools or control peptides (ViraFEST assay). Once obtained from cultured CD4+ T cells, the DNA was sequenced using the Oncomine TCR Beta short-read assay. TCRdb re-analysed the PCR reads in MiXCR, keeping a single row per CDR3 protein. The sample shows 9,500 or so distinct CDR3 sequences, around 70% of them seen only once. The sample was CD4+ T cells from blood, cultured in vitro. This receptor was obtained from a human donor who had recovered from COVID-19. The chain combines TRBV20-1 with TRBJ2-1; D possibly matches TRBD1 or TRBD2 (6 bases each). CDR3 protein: CSAGAGGVFGHNEQFF. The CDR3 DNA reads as TGCAGTGCTGGGGCCGGGGGCGTTTTTGGCCACAATGAGCAGTTCTTC.